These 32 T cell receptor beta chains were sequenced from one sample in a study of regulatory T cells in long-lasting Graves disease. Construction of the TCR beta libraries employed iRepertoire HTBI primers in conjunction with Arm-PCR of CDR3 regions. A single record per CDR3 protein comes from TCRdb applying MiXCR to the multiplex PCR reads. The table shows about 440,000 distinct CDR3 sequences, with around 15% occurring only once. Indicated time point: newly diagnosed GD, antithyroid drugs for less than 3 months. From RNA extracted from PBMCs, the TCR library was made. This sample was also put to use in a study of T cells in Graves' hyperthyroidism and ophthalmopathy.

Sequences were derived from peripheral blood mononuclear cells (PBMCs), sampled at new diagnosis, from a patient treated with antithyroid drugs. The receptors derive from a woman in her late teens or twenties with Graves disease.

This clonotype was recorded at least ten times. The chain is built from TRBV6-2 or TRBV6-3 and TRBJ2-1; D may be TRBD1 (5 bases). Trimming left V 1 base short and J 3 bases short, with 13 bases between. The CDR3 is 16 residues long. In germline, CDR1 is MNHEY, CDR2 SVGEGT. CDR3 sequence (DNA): TGTGCCAGCAGTTACTTTCAGGGTCTCGGCTACAATGAGCAGTTCTTC. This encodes CASSYFQGLGYNEQFF.

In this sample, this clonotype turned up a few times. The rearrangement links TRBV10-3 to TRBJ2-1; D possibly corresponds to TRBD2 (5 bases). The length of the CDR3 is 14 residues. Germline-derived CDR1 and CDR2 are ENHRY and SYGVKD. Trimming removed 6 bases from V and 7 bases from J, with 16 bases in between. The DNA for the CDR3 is TGTGCCATCAGGGATAGCGTTACAAGGAATGAGCAGTTCTTC. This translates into CAIRDSVTRNEQFF.

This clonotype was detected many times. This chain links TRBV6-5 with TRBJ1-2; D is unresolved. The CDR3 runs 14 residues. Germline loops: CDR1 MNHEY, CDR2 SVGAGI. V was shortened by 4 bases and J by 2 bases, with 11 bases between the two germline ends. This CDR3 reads CASSFGGLNYGYTF. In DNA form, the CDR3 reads TGTGCCAGCAGTTTCGGAGGTTTAAACTATGGCTACACCTTC.

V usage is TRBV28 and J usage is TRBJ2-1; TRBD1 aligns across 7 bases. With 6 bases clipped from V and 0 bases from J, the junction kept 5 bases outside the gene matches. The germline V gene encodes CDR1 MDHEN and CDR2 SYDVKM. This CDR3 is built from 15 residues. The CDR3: CASSTGESSYNEQFF. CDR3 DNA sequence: TGTGCCAGCAGCACAGGGGAGTCCTCCTACAATGAGCAGTTCTTC.

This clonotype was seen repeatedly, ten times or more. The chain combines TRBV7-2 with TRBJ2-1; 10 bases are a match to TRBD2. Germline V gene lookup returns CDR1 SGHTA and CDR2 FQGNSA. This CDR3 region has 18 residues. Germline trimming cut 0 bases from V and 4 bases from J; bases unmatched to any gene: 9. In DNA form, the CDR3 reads TGTGCCAGCAGCTTAGCCTCTCCCGCTAGCGGGGGTTACAATGAGCAGTTCTTC. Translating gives CASSLASPASGGYNEQFF.

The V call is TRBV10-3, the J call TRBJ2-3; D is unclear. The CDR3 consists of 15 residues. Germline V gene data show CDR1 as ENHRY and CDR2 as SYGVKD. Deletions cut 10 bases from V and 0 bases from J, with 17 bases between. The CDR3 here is CASSLLSPSTDTQYF. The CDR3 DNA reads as TGTGCCAGCAGCCTTTTGTCCCCTAGCACAGATACGCAGTATTTT.

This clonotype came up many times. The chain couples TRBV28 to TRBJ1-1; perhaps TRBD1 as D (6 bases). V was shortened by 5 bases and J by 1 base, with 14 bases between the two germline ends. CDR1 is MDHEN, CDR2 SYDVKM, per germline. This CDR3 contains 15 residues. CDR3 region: CASSPRGGGNTEAFF. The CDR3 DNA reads TGTGCCAGCAGTCCCCGGGGAGGGGGGAACACTGAAGCTTTCTTT.

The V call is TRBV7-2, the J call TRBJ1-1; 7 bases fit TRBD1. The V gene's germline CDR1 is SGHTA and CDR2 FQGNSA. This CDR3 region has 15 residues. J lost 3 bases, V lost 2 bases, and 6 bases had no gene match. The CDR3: CASSLLDRVYTEAFF. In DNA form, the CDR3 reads TGTGCCAGCAGCTTACTCGACAGGGTATACACTGAAGCTTTCTTT.

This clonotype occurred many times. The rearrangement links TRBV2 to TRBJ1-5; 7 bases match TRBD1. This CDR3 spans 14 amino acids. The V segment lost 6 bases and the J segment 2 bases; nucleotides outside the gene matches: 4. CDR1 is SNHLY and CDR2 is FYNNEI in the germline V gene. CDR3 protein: CASSRQGGNQPQHF. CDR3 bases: TGTGCCAGCAGCAGACAGGGTGGCAATCAGCCCCAGCATTTT.

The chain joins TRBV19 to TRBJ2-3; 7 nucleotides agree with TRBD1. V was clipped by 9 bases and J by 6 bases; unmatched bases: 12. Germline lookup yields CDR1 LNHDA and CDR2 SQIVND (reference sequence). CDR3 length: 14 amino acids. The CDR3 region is CASNTGDDVDTQYF. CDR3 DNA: TGTGCCAGCAATACAGGGGACGATGTGGATACGCAGTATTTT. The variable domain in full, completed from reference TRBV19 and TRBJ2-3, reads DGGITQSPKYLFRKEGQNVTLSCEQNLNHDAMYWYRQDPGQGLRLIYYSQIVNDFQKGDIAEGYSVSREKKESFPLTVTSAQKNPTAFYLCASNTGDDVDTQYFGPGTRLTVL.

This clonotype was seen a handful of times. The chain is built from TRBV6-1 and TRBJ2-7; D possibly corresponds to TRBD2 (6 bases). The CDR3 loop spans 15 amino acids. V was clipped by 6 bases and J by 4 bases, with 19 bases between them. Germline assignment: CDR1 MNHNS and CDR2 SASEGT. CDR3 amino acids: CASSTGGLPAYEQYF. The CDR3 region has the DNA TGTGCCAGCAGCACCGGCGGACTACCCGCTTACGAGCAGTACTTC.

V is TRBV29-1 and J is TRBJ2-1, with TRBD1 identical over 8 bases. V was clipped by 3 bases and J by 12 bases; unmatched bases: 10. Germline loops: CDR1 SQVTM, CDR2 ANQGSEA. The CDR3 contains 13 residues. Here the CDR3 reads CSVDLGQVALQFF. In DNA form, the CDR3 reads TGCAGCGTTGACTTGGGACAGGTTGCATTGCAGTTCTTC.

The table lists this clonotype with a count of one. CDR3 nucleotides: TGTGCCAGCAGTGTCGTTACCGGGGGGCCCACAGATACGCAGTATTTT. Encoded protein: CASSVVTGGPTDTQYF. This chain joins TRBV6-1 and TRBJ2-3, with a weak D call TRBD2 (7 bases). The CDR3 consists of 16 residues. V lost 4 bases and J 2 bases, leaving 16 bases between the germline ends. The germline V gene has CDR1 MNHNS and CDR2 SASEGT.

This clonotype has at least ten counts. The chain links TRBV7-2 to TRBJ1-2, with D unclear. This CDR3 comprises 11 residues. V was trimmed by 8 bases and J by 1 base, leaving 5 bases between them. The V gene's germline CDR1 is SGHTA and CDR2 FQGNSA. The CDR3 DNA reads TGTGCCAGCGGATTTAACTATGGCTACACCTTC. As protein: CASGFNYGYTF.

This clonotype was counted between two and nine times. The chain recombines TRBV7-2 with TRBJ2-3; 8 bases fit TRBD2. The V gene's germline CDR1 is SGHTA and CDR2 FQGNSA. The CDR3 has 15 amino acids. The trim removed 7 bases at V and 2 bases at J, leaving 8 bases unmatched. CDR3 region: CASTRLAGHTDTQYF. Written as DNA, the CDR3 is TGTGCCAGCACGCGATTAGCGGGACACACAGATACGCAGTATTTT. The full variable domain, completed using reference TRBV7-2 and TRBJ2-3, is GAGVSQSPSNKVTEKGKDVELRCDPISGHTALYWYRQSLGQGLEFLIYFQGNSAPDKSGLPSDRFSAERTGGSVSTLTIQRTQQEDSAVYLCASTRLAGHTDTQYFGPGTRLTVL.

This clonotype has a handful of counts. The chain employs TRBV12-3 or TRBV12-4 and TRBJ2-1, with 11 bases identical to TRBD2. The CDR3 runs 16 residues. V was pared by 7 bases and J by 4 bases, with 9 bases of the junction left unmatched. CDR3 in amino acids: CASKPFGTSGYNEQFF. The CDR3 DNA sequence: TGTGCCAGCAAACCTTTTGGGACTAGCGGTTACAATGAGCAGTTCTTC.

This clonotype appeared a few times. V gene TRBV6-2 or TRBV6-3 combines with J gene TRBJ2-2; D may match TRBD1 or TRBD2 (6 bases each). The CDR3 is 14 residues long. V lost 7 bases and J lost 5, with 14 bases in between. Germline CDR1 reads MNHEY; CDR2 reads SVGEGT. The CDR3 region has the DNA TGTGCCAGCATGAGGGGGGCAGGTACCGGGGAGCTGTTTTTT. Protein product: CASMRGAGTGELFF.

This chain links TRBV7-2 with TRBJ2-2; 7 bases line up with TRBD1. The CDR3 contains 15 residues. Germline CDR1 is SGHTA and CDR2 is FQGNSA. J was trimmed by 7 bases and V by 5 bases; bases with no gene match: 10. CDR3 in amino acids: CASSKISGGIGELFF. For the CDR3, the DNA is TGTGCCAGCAGCAAAATATCAGGGGGTATCGGGGAGCTGTTTTTT.

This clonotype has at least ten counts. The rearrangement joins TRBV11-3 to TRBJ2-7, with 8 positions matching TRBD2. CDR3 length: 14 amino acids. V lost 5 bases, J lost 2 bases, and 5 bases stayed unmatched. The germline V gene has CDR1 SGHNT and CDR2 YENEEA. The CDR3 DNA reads TGTGCCAGCAGCCGTAGCGGGATCACCTACGAGCAGTACTTC. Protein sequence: CASSRSGITYEQYF.

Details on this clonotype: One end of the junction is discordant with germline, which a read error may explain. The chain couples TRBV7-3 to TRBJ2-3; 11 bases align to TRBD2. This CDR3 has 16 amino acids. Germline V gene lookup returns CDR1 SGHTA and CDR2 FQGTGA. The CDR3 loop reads CASSWGLAAFVDTQCF. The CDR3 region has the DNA TGTGCCAGCAGCTGGGGACTAGCGGCCTTTGTAGATACGCAGTGTTTT.

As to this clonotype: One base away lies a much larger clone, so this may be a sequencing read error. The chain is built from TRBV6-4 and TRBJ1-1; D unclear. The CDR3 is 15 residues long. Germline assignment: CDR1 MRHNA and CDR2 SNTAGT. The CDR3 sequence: CASSDSSGGSTGAFF. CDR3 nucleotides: TGTGCCAGCAGTGACTCCTCGGGAGGGAGCACTGGAGCTTTCTTT.

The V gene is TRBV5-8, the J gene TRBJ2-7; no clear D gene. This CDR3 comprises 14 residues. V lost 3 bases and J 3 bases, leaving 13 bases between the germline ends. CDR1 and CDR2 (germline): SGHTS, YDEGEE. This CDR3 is CASSYFSTLYEQYF. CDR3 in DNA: TGTGCCAGCAGCTATTTTTCGACCCTCTACGAGCAGTACTTC. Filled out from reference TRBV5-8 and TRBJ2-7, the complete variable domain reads EAGVTQSPTHLIKTRGQQATLRCSPISGHTSVYWYQQALGLGLQFLLWYDEGEERNRGNFPPRFSGRQFPNYSSELNVNALELEDSALYLCASSYFSTLYEQYFGPGTRLTVT.

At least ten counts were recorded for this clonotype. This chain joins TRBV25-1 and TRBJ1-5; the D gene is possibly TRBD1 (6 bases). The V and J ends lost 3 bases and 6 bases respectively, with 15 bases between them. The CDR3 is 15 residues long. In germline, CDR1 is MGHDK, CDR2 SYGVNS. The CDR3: CASSDSTGLGQPQHF. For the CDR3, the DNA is TGTGCCAGCAGTGACTCGACAGGACTGGGTCAGCCCCAGCATTTT.

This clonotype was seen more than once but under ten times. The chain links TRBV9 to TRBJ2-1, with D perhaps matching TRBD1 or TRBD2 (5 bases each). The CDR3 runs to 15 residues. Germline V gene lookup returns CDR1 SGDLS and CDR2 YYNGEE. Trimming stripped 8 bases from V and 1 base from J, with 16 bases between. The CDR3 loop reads CASWPGEGSYNEQFF. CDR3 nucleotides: TGTGCCAGTTGGCCTGGCGAGGGGTCCTACAATGAGCAGTTCTTC.

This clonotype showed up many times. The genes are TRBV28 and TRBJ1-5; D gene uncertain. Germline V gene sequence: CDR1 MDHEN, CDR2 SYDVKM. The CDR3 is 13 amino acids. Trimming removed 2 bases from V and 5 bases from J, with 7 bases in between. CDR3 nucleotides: TGTGCCAGCAGTTTAACAACCGATCAGCCCCAGCATTTT. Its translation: CASSLTTDQPQHF.

Here the CDR3 DNA reads TGTGGGGTAGCGGTCGCGGACATTCAGTACTTC. Its translation: CGVAVADIQYF. The V call is TRBV9, the J call TRBJ2-4, with a tentative D call TRBD2 (6 bases). Germline CDR1 SGDLS, CDR2 YYNGEE. The CDR3 totals 11 residues.

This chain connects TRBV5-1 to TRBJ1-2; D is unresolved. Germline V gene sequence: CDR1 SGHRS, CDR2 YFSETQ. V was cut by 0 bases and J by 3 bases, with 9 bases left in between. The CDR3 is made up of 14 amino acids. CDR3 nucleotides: TGCGCCAGCAGCTTGGCGGCGGGAGACTATGGCTACACCTTC. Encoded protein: CASSLAAGDYGYTF.

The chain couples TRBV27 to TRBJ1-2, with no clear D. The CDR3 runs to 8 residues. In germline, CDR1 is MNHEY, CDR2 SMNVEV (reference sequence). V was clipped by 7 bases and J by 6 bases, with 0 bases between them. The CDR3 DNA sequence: TGTGCCAGCAATGGCTACACCTTC. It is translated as CASNGYTF.

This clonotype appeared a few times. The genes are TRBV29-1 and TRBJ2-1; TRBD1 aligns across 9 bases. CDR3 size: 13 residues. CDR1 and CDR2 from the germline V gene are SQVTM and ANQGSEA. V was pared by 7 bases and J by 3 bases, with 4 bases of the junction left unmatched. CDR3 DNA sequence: TGCAGCGCTAGACAGGGGGTCTACAATGAGCAGTTCTTC. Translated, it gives CSARQGVYNEQFF.

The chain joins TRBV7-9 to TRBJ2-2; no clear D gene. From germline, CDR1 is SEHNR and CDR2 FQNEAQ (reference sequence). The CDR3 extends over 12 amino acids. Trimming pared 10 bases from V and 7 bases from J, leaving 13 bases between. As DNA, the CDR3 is TGTGCCACCCGAACCGAGGTCGGGGAGCTGTTTTTT. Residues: CATRTEVGELFF. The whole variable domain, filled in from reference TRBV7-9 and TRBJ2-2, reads DTGVSQNPRHKITKRGQNVTFRCDPISEHNRLYWYRQTLGQGPEFLTYFQNEAQLEKSRLLSDRFSAERPKGSFSTLEIQRTEQGDSAMYLCATRTEVGELFFGEGSRLTVL.

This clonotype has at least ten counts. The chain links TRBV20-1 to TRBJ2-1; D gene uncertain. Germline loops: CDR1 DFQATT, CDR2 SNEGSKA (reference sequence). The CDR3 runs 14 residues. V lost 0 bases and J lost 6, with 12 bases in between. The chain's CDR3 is CSARETSKGNEQFF. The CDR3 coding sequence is TGCAGTGCTAGAGAGACTTCGAAGGGCAATGAGCAGTTCTTC.

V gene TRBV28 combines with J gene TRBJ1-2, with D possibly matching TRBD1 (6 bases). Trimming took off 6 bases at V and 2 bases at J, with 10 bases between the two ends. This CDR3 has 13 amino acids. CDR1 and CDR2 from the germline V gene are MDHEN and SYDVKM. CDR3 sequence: CASRLDRNYGYTF. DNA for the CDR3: TGTGCCAGCAGGCTAGACAGGAACTATGGCTACACCTTC.